This T cell receptor beta chain was sequenced for a study of T cell responses to AZD1222 COVID-19 vaccine. Study results and limitations: In the spike-specific TCR repertoire, nearly half reportedly target unmutated variant regions.

A word on this clone: The antigen remains unidentified.

CDR1 and CDR2 (germline): MNHNY, SVGAGI (reference sequence). The CDR3 contains 14 residues. V shed 0 bases and J shed 0 bases, with 5 bases lying between them. Measured with immunoSEQ multiplex PCR; TCRdb has only the in-frame clones, and not every one. The sample lists over 120,000 clones, around 90% occurring once. The receptor was isolated from an adult who received the MenACWY meningococcal vaccine as a control. The chain carries TRBV6-6 and TRBJ1-2, with no clear D. The sample was peripheral blood, taken 28 days after the second dose of the MenACWY control vaccine. This chain's CDR3 is CASSYSGTNYGYTF. The CDR3, as DNA: TGTGCCAGCAGTTACTCAGGGACTAACTATGGCTACACCTTC.